Sequencing of this T cell receptor (beta chain) was carried out in a study of high-grade serous ovarian cancer treatment subgroups (dated by TCRdb to about 2021). Context from the whole study: On average, sequencing produced approximately 13,000 reads and several thousand unique TCR beta rearrangements for each sample. The study profiled TCR beta repertoires in high-grade serous ovarian cancer patients grouped by complete gross resection or neoadjuvant chemotherapy response under a laparoscopic triage algorithm. A cohort of approximately 30 patients was included: around ten with no residual disease after primary surgery (R0), around ten who were excellent NACT responders, and around ten who were poor NACT responders. Each patient contributed one primary tumor and two metastatic tumor samples, giving about 83 samples in total. Results and caveats for the whole study, not just this receptor: Because bulk tumor TCR sequencing provided no spatial information, insight into HGSC tumor complexity and diversity was limited. TCR clonal relatedness correlated positively with neoantigen level and, by trend, with copy number variation and mutation load from whole-genome sequencing. TCR repertoire analyses focused on CDR3; CDR1 and CDR2 were not analyzed. Repertoire similarity between tumors of the same patient ranged roughly 0.095 to 0.8, whereas almost no similarity was seen between different patients.

The CDR3 contains 13 residues, cysteine and phenylalanine counted. Just CDR3 DNA is preserved here, 39 bases in frame from base 1. CDR1 and CDR2, looked up from the germline V gene (reference sequence), are SGHNT and YYREEE. V gives up 2 bases and J gives up 3 bases, and the segment between their germline ends measures 5 bases. Tumor samples were obtained before definitive surgery or chemotherapy. The MD Anderson Biospecimen Extraction Resource handled genomic DNA extraction, while the MD Anderson Cancer Genomics Laboratory carried out the TCR sequencing. The 90 tumor samples underwent high-throughput TCR profiling using ImmunoSEQ. Turning to the authors' computational methods: Richness (unique productive sequences), clonality, evenness and relatedness were included as repertoire diversity metrics, and similarity between samples was assessed with the Bhattacharyya coefficient. A sensitivity analysis that removed TCRs with fewer than two reads produced consistent conclusions. TCRdb provides this immuneACCESS table in a form limited to in-frame rearrangements. Some clones are lacking; in checked studies, under half of them reflect an unresolved V gene, and why the rest are absent is not known. V and J calls plus clone size are reproduced from that table; the DNA served to infer D and trimming. The sample table shows 6,000 to 8,000 clones, and about three quarters are seen once. Roughly 11% of the sample is taken by the ten largest.

This clone showed up just once. Its antigen is still unknown. No qualities accompany the bases; no much larger clone lies one base away. The receptor comes from a human donor with high-grade serous ovarian cancer. The receptor chain draws on TRBV5-4 and TRBJ2-2; the D gene cannot be resolved reliably. Sequences were obtained from tumor tissue. For the CDR3, the sequence is CASSLQYTGELFF. The DNA reads TGTGCCAGCAGCTTACAGTACACCGGGGAGCTGTTTTTT.